This entry is about one T cell receptor beta chain. Its antigen is currently unknown. Profiled with immunoSEQ multiplex PCR; TCRdb holds only in-frame clones, not every one. The table records 110,000 to 150,000 clones, roughly 91% of them present only once. From germline, CDR1 is SEHNR and CDR2 FQNEAQ (reference sequence). V was pared by 1 base and J by 3 bases, with 10 bases between. This CDR3 has 15 residues. The entry originates in a study of graft-versus-host responses after intestinal transplantation. The sequence came from a human donor who received an intestinal transplant. The chain has TRBV7-9 and TRBJ1-5; D ambiguous. The sample consisted of unstimulated CD4+ T cells sorted from spleen or lymph node cells, taken before intestinal transplant. The CDR3 loop is CASSLGMVDNQPQHF. CDR3 coding DNA: TGTGCCAGCAGCTTAGGAATGGTCGACAATCAGCCCCAGCATTTT. Full variable domain (outside the CDR3, taken from reference TRBV7-9 and TRBJ1-5): DTGVSQNPRHKITKRGQNVTFRCDPISEHNRLYWYRQTLGQGPEFLTYFQNEAQLEKSRLLSDRFSAERPKGSFSTLEIQRTEQGDSAMYLCASSLGMVDNQPQHFGDGTRLSIL.